A single sample gave rise to the 8 T cell receptor beta chains below, sequenced in a study of post-analysis software for immune sequencing data. General study results and limits: Patients had higher frequencies than controls of roughly five TRBV segments, including TRBV5-6, TRBV5-1 and TRBV20-1.

Prepared TCR beta cDNA libraries contained unique molecular identifiers. TCRdb redid the calling of the PCR reads with MiXCR, one entry per CDR3 protein. The sample gives a few hundred thousand distinct CDR3 sequences, roughly 38% of which show up once; around 15% is in the top ten. The antigens for these receptors are not known. Sample: blood. These TCRs come from a girl aged 10 to 17 with multiple sclerosis.

The J gene is TRBJ1-1, the V gene TRBV4-1; D uncertain. CDR1 is MGHRA, CDR2 YSYEKL, per germline. V was clipped by 2 bases and J by 2 bases, with 9 bases between them. The CDR3 has 14 residues. CDR3 nucleotide sequence: TGCGCCAGCAGCCAATACCAGGTTAACACTGAAGCTTTCTTT. Translating gives CASSQYQVNTEAFF.

This clonotype was seen only a few times. The chain couples TRBV4-3 to TRBJ1-4, with TRBD1 matching over 7 bases. The germline V gene encodes CDR1 LGHNA and CDR2 YSLEER. The CDR3 extends over 14 amino acids. V lost 0 bases to trimming and J lost 6 bases; unmatched junction nucleotides: 1. CDR3 in DNA: TGCGCCAGCAGCCAAGAAACAGGGGATGAAAAACTGTTTTTT. Translated: CASSQETGDEKLFF.

This clonotype was counted at least ten times. V and J are TRBV20-1 and TRBJ1-2, with 7 bases that match TRBD1. This CDR3 comprises 13 residues. V trimming: 6 bases; J trimming: 1 base; junction bases outside the gene matches: 5. In germline, CDR1 is DFQATT, CDR2 SNEGSKA (reference sequence). Here the CDR3 reads CSAWAGGNYGYTF. CDR3 coding DNA: TGCAGTGCCTGGGCAGGGGGTAACTATGGCTACACCTTC.

This rearrangement joins TRBV5-1 to TRBJ1-1; maybe TRBD1 (5 bases). Germline CDR1 and CDR2: SGHRS and YFSETQ. V lost 4 bases to trimming and J lost 5 bases, with 15 bases between them. The CDR3 has 14 amino acids. Written as DNA, the CDR3 is TGCGCCAGCAGCCCGGGACCGGGCAAAACTGAAGCTTTCTTT. Encoded protein: CASSPGPGKTEAFF.

This clonotype was seen more than once but under ten times. V and J are TRBV7-2 and TRBJ2-6, with D uncertain. The V and J ends lost 1 base and 1 base respectively, with 14 bases between them. Looked up from germline, CDR1 is SGHTA and CDR2 is FQGNSA. This CDR3 is built from 18 residues. This CDR3 is CASSLGSMLSSGANVLTF. The CDR3 DNA is TGTGCCAGCAGCTTAGGAAGCATGTTGTCTTCTGGGGCCAACGTCCTGACTTTC.

This chain links TRBV20-1 with TRBJ2-7, with D possibly matching TRBD2 (6 bases). V was clipped by 3 bases and J by 2 bases, with 8 bases between them. From germline, CDR1 is DFQATT and CDR2 SNEGSKA (reference sequence). This CDR3 contains 12 residues. CDR3 bases: TGCAGTGCTAGCCCGGGGGCCTACGAGCAGTACTTC. Protein product: CSASPGAYEQYF.

This clonotype came up a few times. The V call is TRBV7-2, the J call TRBJ2-7; tentatively, D is TRBD1 (6 bases). The CDR3 contains 12 residues. V shed 4 bases and J shed 7 bases, with 11 bases lying between them. The germline CDR1 and CDR2 sequences are SGHTA and FQGNSA. The CDR3 spells CASSSMRGEQYF. CDR3 bases: TGTGCCAGCAGCTCCATGAGGGGGGAGCAGTACTTC.

CDR3 protein: CASSCRAGGPYNEQFF. The DNA of the CDR3 is TGTGCCAGCAGTTGCAGGGCGGGGGGGCCCTACAATGAGCAGTTCTTC. V usage is TRBV6-5 and J usage is TRBJ2-1, with TRBD2 matching 9 bases. CDR3 size: 16 residues. Germline CDR1 and CDR2: MNHEY and SVGAGI. The ends lost 4 bases at V and 2 bases at J; junction bases unmatched: 6.